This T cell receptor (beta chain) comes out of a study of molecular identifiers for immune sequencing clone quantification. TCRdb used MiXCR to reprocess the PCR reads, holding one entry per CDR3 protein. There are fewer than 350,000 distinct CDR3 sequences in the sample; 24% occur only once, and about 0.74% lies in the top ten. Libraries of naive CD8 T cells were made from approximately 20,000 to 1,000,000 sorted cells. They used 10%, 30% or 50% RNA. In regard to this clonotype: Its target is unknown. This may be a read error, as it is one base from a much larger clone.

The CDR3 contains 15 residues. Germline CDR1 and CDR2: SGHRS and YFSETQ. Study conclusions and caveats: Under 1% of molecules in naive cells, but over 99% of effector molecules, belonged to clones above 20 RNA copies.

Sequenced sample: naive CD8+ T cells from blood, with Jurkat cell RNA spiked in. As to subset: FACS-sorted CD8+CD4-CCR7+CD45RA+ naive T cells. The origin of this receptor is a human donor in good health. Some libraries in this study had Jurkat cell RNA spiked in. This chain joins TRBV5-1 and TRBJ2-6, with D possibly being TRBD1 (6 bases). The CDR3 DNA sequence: TGCGTCAGCAGCCCCGAGGGGGCTGGGGCCAACGTCCTGACTTTC. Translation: CVSSPEGAGANVLTF. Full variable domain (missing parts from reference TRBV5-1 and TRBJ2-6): KAGVTQTPRYLIKTRGQQVTLSCSPISGHRSVSWYQQTPGQGLQFLFEYFSETQRNKGNFPGRFSGRQFSNSRSEMNVSTLELGDSALYLCVSSPEGAGANVLTFGAGSRLTVL.